The clone carrying this T cell receptor beta chain was recorded at least ten times. Its matching antigen is unknown. This sample is drawn from a study of T cells after posttransplantation cyclophosphamide. Study conclusions and caveats: Skin or GI-infiltrating T cells shared few TRB sequences with blood. Later post-transplant blood repertoires were often dominated by donor CD8+ memory clones.

V lost 0 bases and J lost 4, with 9 bases in between. In germline, CDR1 is MNHEY, CDR2 SVGAGI. This CDR3 spans 15 amino acids. The assay was immunoSEQ multiplex PCR, and TCRdb's table has in-frame clones only and misses some. The table lists 41,000 or so clones, with no singletons. This sequence joins TRBV6-5 and TRBJ2-2; D may be TRBD2 (6 bases). The receptor's source is a man aged 25-40 years in good health and a related stem cell transplant donor. Sample: PBMCs. The CDR3 DNA reads TGTGCCAGCAGTTACTCGGGGGGATTCACCGGGGAGCTGTTTTTT. Translated, it gives CASSYSGGFTGELFF.